The rows below give T cell receptor beta chains drawn from one sample of a study of blood T cell repertoires in COVID-19. Sequenced by immunoSEQ multiplex PCR; TCRdb stores in-frame clones only, minus some. The sample shows some 390,000 clones, around nine tenths of them seen only once. Sequenced material: peripheral blood. The source is a woman in her forties with COVID-19, enrolled during active disease. The CDR3 runs from the conserved cysteine through the conserved F or W. D genes are given only for firm matches. Expanded clones get a size class; other rows say once, few or many, or leave the size out.

NA	14	TRBV5-1	TRBD1	TRBJ1-1	CASSADRGGTEAFF	TGCGCCAGCAGCGCGGACAGGGGCGGAACTGAAGCTTTCTTT
NA	13	TRBV6-2/TRBV6-3	NA	TRBJ1-1	CASSYRGTTEAFF	TGTGCCAGCAGTTACAGGGGGACCACTGAAGCTTTCTTT
NA	18	TRBV5-5	NA	TRBJ1-4	CASSSLPTPRGPNEKLFF	TGTGCCAGCAGCTCCCTTCCCACGCCCAGGGGCCCCAATGAAAAACTGTTTTTT
few	16	TRBV4-3	NA	TRBJ1-4	CASSQGQAPTNEKLFF	TGCGCCAGCAGCCAAGGACAGGCTCCAACTAATGAAAAACTGTTTTTT
few	17	TRBV4-3	TRBD2	TRBJ2-2	CASSQVRLAGDAGELFF	TGCGCCAGCAGCCAAGTGAGACTAGCGGGAGACGCAGGGGAGCTGTTTTTT
few	14	TRBV28	NA	TRBJ1-3	CASSRQISGNTIYF	TGTGCCAGCAGTCGACAGATCTCTGGAAACACCATATATTTT
few	17	TRBV27	TRBD1	TRBJ1-5	CASSLDSGGMLPKPQHF	TGTGCCAGCAGTTTAGATTCAGGGGGTATGCTGCCTAAGCCCCAGCATTTT
NA	15	TRBV3-1/TRBV3-2	NA	TRBJ2-2	CASSQDSGITGELFF	TGTGCCAGCAGCCAAGATTCGGGGATTACCGGGGAGCTGTTTTTT
few	15	TRBV28	TRBD1	TRBJ2-7	CASRKQGAISYEQYF	TGTGCCAGCAGAAAACAGGGGGCCATCTCCTACGAGCAGTACTTC
NA	15	TRBV5-1	TRBD1	TRBJ2-1	CASSSRTGSNNEQFF	TGCGCCAGCAGCTCCCGGACAGGGAGTAACAATGAGCAGTTCTTC
NA	16	TRBV29-1	TRBD2	TRBJ2-1	CSVGLAGSATYNEQFF	TGCAGCGTTGGGCTAGCGGGGTCAGCTACCTACAATGAGCAGTTCTTC